This entry concerns a single T cell receptor (beta chain). Trimming shortened V by 3 bases and J by 0 bases, and 6 bases separated the two germline ends. The germline V gene has CDR1 GTSNPN and CDR2 SVGIG (reference sequence). The CDR3 loop spans 13 amino acids. The sample is drawn from a study of patients and donors after allogeneic stem cell transplantation. One entry per CDR3 protein results from TCRdb running MiXCR on the RT-PCR reads. The sample records about 160,000 distinct CDR3 sequences, about two fifths being singletons. The TCR was taken from a human donor who was either an allogeneic HSCT recipient or a stem cell or donor lymphocyte infusion donor (not recorded which). It is not recorded whose cells these are; they may come from a transplant donor. V usage is TRBV30 and J usage is TRBJ1-5; D not resolved. Sequencing was performed on blood, either unsorted or a sorted T cell fraction (not recorded which). The CDR3 coding sequence is TGTGCCTGGAGGGGCGATAGCAATCAGCCCCAGCATTTT. This sequence encodes CAWRGDSNQPQHF.